The next 8 T cell receptor beta chains were all read from a single sample in a study of blood T cell repertoires in COVID-19. The assay was immunoSEQ multiplex PCR, and TCRdb's table has in-frame clones only and misses some. The table has under 300,000 clones, approximately 83% seen once. The sample taken for sequencing was peripheral blood. These TCRs come from a woman aged 70-85 years with acute or convalescent COVID-19.

Note on this clone: The same CDR3 is also encoded by other DNA sequences in this sample. This chain joins TRBV29-1 and TRBJ1-1; unclear D gene. The CDR3 has 11 residues. V gave up 4 bases and J gave up 7 bases, with 10 bases separating them. Looked up from germline, CDR1 is SQVTM and CDR2 is ANQGSEA. CDR3 bases: TGCAGCGTTGGTTCCCCGGGTGAAGCTTTCTTT. Its protein product is CSVGSPGEAFF.

The genes are TRBV7-9 and TRBJ2-3; 12 nucleotides align to TRBD2. The V segment lost 5 bases and the J segment 6 bases; nucleotides outside the gene matches: 9. Germline V gene sequence: CDR1 SEHNR, CDR2 FQNEAQ (reference sequence). This CDR3 comprises 16 residues. The CDR3 loop is CASSPLAGGRGDTQYF. DNA for the CDR3: TGTGCCAGCAGCCCACTAGCGGGGGGCCGGGGGGATACGCAGTATTTT.

This chain uses TRBV7-3 with TRBJ2-7; D perhaps matches TRBD1 (5 bases). The germline V gene encodes CDR1 SGHTA and CDR2 FQGTGA. The CDR3 runs 13 residues. With 5 bases removed from V and 3 bases from J, the gap between germline ends came to 11 bases. The CDR3 coding sequence is TGTGCCAGCAGCCTCGGTAGGGGCTACGAGCAGTACTTC. It specifies CASSLGRGYEQYF.

The chain is built from TRBV6-5 and TRBJ1-5; TRBD1 agrees at 7 bases. Germline lookup yields CDR1 MNHEY and CDR2 SVGAGI. V shed 5 bases and J 5 bases; nucleotides not matched to a gene: 9. The CDR3 extends over 15 amino acids. As DNA, the CDR3 is TGTGCCAGCAGTCCCGGGACAGAATCTTATCAGCCCCAGCATTTT. It specifies CASSPGTESYQPQHF.

The CDR3 protein is CASSAKRTGPGETQYF. The DNA for the CDR3 is TGTGCCAGCAGTGCTAAGCGGACAGGGCCAGGGGAGACCCAGTACTTC. This rearrangement joins TRBV6-1 to TRBJ2-5; 8 bases map to TRBD1. This CDR3 is built from 16 residues. The germline V gene encodes CDR1 MNHNS and CDR2 SASEGT. The trim removed 4 bases at V and 5 bases at J, leaving 12 bases unmatched.

The chain is built from TRBV7-9 and TRBJ1-4; the D is unclear. The CDR3 spans 14 residues. From germline, CDR1 is SEHNR and CDR2 FQNEAQ (reference sequence). V dropped 1 base and J dropped 3 bases, with 6 bases sitting between them. This CDR3 reads CASSLGEANEKLFF. In nucleotides, the CDR3 is TGTGCCAGCAGCTTAGGGGAGGCTAATGAAAAACTGTTTTTT.

In its sample, this clone was seen a few times. The chain is built from TRBV7-6 and TRBJ1-1, with TRBD1 identical over 9 bases. Trimming cost V 2 bases and J 4 bases; bases outside gene matches: 8. Germline assignment: CDR1 SGHVS and CDR2 FNYEAQ. This CDR3 comprises 16 residues. CDR3 residues: CASSLSYRGLVTEAFF. For the CDR3, the DNA is TGTGCCAGCAGCTTATCATACAGGGGGCTGGTCACTGAAGCTTTCTTT. Filled out from reference TRBV7-6 and TRBJ1-1, the complete variable domain reads GAGVSQSPRYKVTKRGQDVALRCDPISGHVSLYWYRQALGQGPEFLTYFNYEAQQDKSGLPNDRFSAERPEGSISTLTIQRTEQRDSAMYRCASSLSYRGLVTEAFFGQGTRLTVV.

To note about this clone: The junction departs from germline at one end; a sequencing error may be responsible. The chain links TRBV7-3 to TRBJ2-2, with D possibly TRBD1 on 5 matching bases. CDR1 SGHTA and CDR2 FQGTGA come from the germline V gene. This CDR3 is built from 14 residues. The CDR3 reads CASSPRQNAGELFF. The CDR3 bases are TGTGCCAGCAGCCCCAGACAGAACGCCGGGGAGCTGTTTTTT.